This TCR beta chain was captured in a study of blood T cell repertoires in COVID-19. Study-wide background: The origin of the acute and convalescent COVID-19 samples was the United States, Italy and Spain. The analysed material was cDNA or gDNA that came from T cells, B-cell-depleted T cells, or PBMCs.

Germline V gives CDR1 SGHTA, CDR2 FQGNSA. Trimming left V 0 bases short and J 0 bases short, with 9 bases between. This CDR3 spans 16 amino acids. Original methodology: Estimates of nucleated cell counts were drawn from the amplification of reference gene primers. The method was immunoSEQ multiplex PCR; TCRdb's version includes in-frame clones alone and lacks a portion of them. V and J calls and clone size come straight from that table; D and trimming were deduced from the DNA. The sample lists 95,000 to 150,000 clones, 70% to 90% occurring once. The receptor comes from a woman at least 80 years old with acute or convalescent COVID-19. This sequence joins TRBV7-2 and TRBJ2-1; no reliable D call. Sequencing input: peripheral blood. The CDR3 spells CASSLAAVSSYNEQFF. DNA for the CDR3: TGTGCCAGCAGCTTAGCGGCGGTGAGCTCCTACAATGAGCAGTTCTTC.